This record concerns one TCR beta chain sequence. Its matching antigen is unknown. It was focal radiation plus CTLA-4 blockade with ipilimumab that patients with chemo-refractory metastatic non-small-cell lung cancer received. Using immunoSEQ multiplex PCR, the repertoire was profiled, and TCRdb retains in-frame clones only, with some absent. The sample carries 80,000 to 100,000 clones, 88% recorded once. The sample belongs to a study of radiotherapy plus CTLA-4 blockade in lung cancer. Broader study findings: In blood, after radiotherapy plus ipilimumab, tumor-derived TCR clones expanded. In blood, early T cell clone dynamics reportedly predicted response best, together with interferon-beta.

Germline lookup yields CDR1 LNHDA and CDR2 SQIVND (reference sequence). This CDR3 comprises 16 residues. Trimming took 2 bases from V and 8 from J; bases not matched to a gene: 9. The clonotype was recovered from a human donor with non-small cell lung cancer that progressed on radiotherapy plus ipilimumab. Material: peripheral blood, obtained from a patient treated with radiotherapy plus ipilimumab. This rearrangement joins TRBV19 to TRBJ2-1; TRBD2 matches 10 bases. This chain's CDR3 is CASSITASGSLDEQFF. As DNA, the CDR3 is TGTGCCAGTAGTATAACCGCTAGCGGGAGTTTGGATGAGCAGTTCTTC.